This T cell receptor (beta chain) was captured in a study of blood T cells in healthy people across ages (dated by TCRdb to the mid-2010s). For the wider study: Template switching captured roughly one uniquely barcoded TCR beta cDNA molecule per two T cells in model experiments. Age-related changes in TCR beta repertoire diversity were measured in the study by deep sequencing normalized with unique cDNA molecular identifiers. Four age groups were formed from the donors: young (average approximately 15 years), middle-aged (approximately 40), aged (roughly 56) and long-lived (82). To avoid experimental bias, donors of different ages were randomly spread across the sequencing lanes. The study analyzed two additional independent replicas of 1 million unique cDNA reads from the same blood draw for two donors, one aged 18 to 30 and one aged 80 or older. Overall results and qualifications from the work: Total diversity estimates from one million sequenced T cells were considered lower bounds and underestimates. Compared with the aged group, more naive CD4+ T cells, fewer expanded clones and increased TCR diversity were shown by the long-lived group, suggesting age selection. Because profiling used bulk unsorted PBMCs, naive and antigen-experienced compartments could not be compared conclusively. Observed TCR beta diversity correlated strongly with the percentage of naive T cells measured by flow cytometry. Because the CMV infection status of the donors was unknown, age-related changes in expanded clonotypes may potentially have been confounded. As age increased, observed TCR beta diversity per million T cells dropped in a roughly linear way, and a significant reduction was already evident by age approximately 40.

Libraries were prepared through 5' RACE. The sequencer listed for this sample is Illumina HiSeq 2500. A second PCR of roughly 6 to 11 cycles was performed with a sample-barcoded 5' primer and a J-beta primer mix. A template-switch 5' adaptor carrying 12 random nucleotides introduced a unique molecular identifier onto each TCR beta cDNA molecule. Each sample yielded at least 2.5 million CDR3-containing paired-end reads. First-strand cDNA synthesis was performed from all RNA using the Mint cDNA synthesis kit, with priming by a TRBC-specific oligonucleotide. All cDNA was treated with uracil-DNA glycosylase and then went through a first 18-cycle PCR with the universal primers M1SS and BC2_uni_R. The authors' analysis ran thus. Each sample was normalized by randomly selecting 1 million high-quality reads, each carrying a distinct molecular identifier. Instead of being binned into consensus sequences, reads that shared molecular identifiers were thrown out. MiTCR, with a Q25 quality threshold and the strictest error-elimination algorithm, was used for CDR3 identification, clonotype clustering and error correction. A nonparametric unseen species model using Euler transformation provided a lower-bound estimate of total TCR beta diversity. TCRdb reanalyzed the raw reads on its own, using fastp at Q25 for trimming and MiXCR for clone calling, and kept in-frame beta chains. Rows with one shared CDR3 protein collapse into an entry with the most common genes and DNA. The V and J calls, along with clone size, are taken from TCRdb and not from the paper's own processing. This sample is represented by over 1.5 million distinct CDR3 sequences; 49% of them were singletons. 2% to 2.5% of the sample belongs to the ten largest clones.

The CDR3 goes from the cysteine to the phenylalanine over 13 residues. The sequence is cut down to CDR3 DNA, 39 bases in frame from base 1. The V and J ends are trimmed by 3 bases and 4 bases, leaving 9 bases between them. The germline V gene gives CDR1 as SQVTM and CDR2 as ANQGSEA. Regarding this clonotype: What antigen it recognizes has not been identified. Base qualities are not at hand, and no much larger clone is one base apart.

Systemically healthy Caucasian individuals from Russia, some 38 in total and aged about 6 to 95 years, were included as donors. Around 10 milliliters of peripheral blood were collected from each donor into EDTA-treated Vacutainer tubes. Ficoll-Paque density-gradient centrifugation was used to isolate PBMCs, with at least 7 million per sample. Total RNA was extracted from PBMCs with Trizol reagent, with at least 6 micrograms obtained per sample. Naive CD45RAhigh/CD27high T cell percentages were measured by flow cytometry on a PBMC aliquot from every donor. The sequence links TRBV29-1 to TRBJ2-2, with no confident D gene call. Sequenced: blood. This receptor was identified in a woman aged 35 to 49 in good health. The nucleotide sequence reads as follows: TGCAGCGTTGATCTCAGAAGCACCGGGGAGCTGTTTTTT. It specifies CSVDLRSTGELFF.